This entry concerns a single T cell receptor beta chain. This record comes from a study of blood T cell repertoires in COVID-19. Study-level information: COVID-19 samples from acute and convalescent phases originated in the United States, Italy and Spain.

Germline values: CDR1 KGHDR, CDR2 SFDVKD. The CDR3 length is 17 residues. V lost 4 bases to trimming and J lost 6 bases; unmatched junction nucleotides: 9. Repertoires were generated with immunoSEQ multiplex PCR, while TCRdb's copy carries only in-frame clones and drops some. The repertoire holds a few hundred thousand clones, with less than 85% as singletons. This receptor was obtained from a woman aged 18-29 years with acute or convalescent COVID-19. What was sequenced was peripheral blood. The rearrangement uses TRBV24-1 and TRBJ2-1, with TRBD1 matching 12 bases. The CDR3 region has the DNA TGTGCCACCAGTGAGCCCTCCGGGACAGGGGGCCGCAATGAGCAGTTCTTC. Protein: CATSEPSGTGGRNEQFF.